The sequence of this TCR beta chain was determined in a study of blood T cell repertoires in COVID-19. Across the whole study: Italy, Spain and the United States were the sources of the convalescent and acute COVID-19 samples.

In the original workflow: Estimation of nucleated cell counts was performed using reference gene primer amplification. The method was immunoSEQ multiplex PCR; TCRdb's version includes in-frame clones alone and lacks a portion of them. V and J calls and clone size come straight from that table; D and trimming were deduced from the DNA. Here the sample spans under 130,000 clones, over 75% being singletons. CDR1 MNHNY and CDR2 SVGAGI come from the germline V gene (reference sequence). The V end lost 6 bases, the J end lost 5 bases, and 11 bases lay between the germline ends. This CDR3 is 12 amino acids long.

The rearrangement joins TRBV6-6 to TRBJ2-7; no clear D. The sequence derives from a man aged 45-65 years with acute or convalescent COVID-19. Material: peripheral blood. CDR3 DNA sequence: TGTGCCAGCAGCCTTACAAGTGACGAGCAGTACTTC. It codes for CASSLTSDEQYF.